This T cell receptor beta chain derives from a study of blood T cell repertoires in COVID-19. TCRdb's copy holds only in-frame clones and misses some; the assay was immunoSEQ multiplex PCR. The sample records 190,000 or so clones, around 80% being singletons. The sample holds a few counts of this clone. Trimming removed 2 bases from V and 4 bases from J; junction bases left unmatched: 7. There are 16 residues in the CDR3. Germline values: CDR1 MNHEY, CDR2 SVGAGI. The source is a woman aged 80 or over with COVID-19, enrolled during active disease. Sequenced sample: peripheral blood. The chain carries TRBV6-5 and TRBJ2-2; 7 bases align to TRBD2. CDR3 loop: CASSYVETSSTGELFF. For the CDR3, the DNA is TGTGCCAGCAGTTACGTCGAGACTAGCAGCACCGGGGAGCTGTTTTTT.